Here is one T cell receptor (beta chain) with its context. Antigen specificity is unknown. TCRdb processed the RT-PCR reads anew with MiXCR; each CDR3 protein has one entry. The sample lists about 700,000 distinct CDR3 sequences, 12% to 15% seen once, with 7.6% in the top ten. These data belong to a study of response to subunit inactivated influenza vaccine. Study results and caveats: A suggestion made by the authors is that each seasonal influenza vaccination recruits few new T cells.

The CDR3 loop spans 13 amino acids. V was clipped by 6 bases and J by 4 bases; unmatched bases: 3. In germline, CDR1 is DFQATT, CDR2 SNEGSKA (reference sequence). The starting material was PBMCs from blood, obtained approximately 15 days before vaccination. The genes are TRBV20-1 and TRBJ2-7; 13 bases line up with TRBD2. The sequence was obtained from a man aged 45-60 years who received an inactivated influenza vaccine. The chain's CDR3 is CSATSGRAYEQYF. The CDR3 coding sequence is TGCAGTGCAACTAGCGGGAGGGCTTACGAGCAGTACTTC.